This T cell receptor beta chain was obtained from a study of beta chain features in type 1 diabetes. Overall study context: Age and gender were similar between patients and healthy donors, as were cell yields.

In all sorted populations, purity surpassed 98%. Trimming stripped 3 bases from V and 0 bases from J, with 10 bases between. CDR1 SGHDT and CDR2 YYEEEE come from the germline V gene. The CDR3 length is 15 residues. Study results and caveats: When Type 1 diabetes patients were examined, their TCRB CDR3s proved moderately but significantly shorter in all four CD4+ subsets. Highly expressing activated T cells could be over-counted with a cDNA template.

The study reverse transcribed the entire isolated RNA, so it sequenced expressed TCRB transcripts. Libraries were prepared by immunoSEQ multiplex PCR; TCRdb keeps only in-frame clonotypes and omits some of them. The sample lists 250,000 to 350,000 clones; around 15% were seen once. The table lists this clone with a few counts. Its antigen remains unknown. The V call is TRBV5-6, the J call TRBJ2-1, with D possibly being TRBD1 (6 bases). Input material: central memory CD4+ T cells from blood. The TCR originated in a man aged 30 to 39 in good health. CDR3 region: CASSSLGGSYNEQFF. Here the CDR3 DNA reads TGTGCCAGCAGCTCGCTAGGGGGCTCCTACAATGAGCAGTTCTTC.